This is a list of T cell receptor beta chains from one sample in a study of cytomegalovirus exposure and HLA in healthy donors. Sequencing was performed with immunoSEQ multiplex PCR; in TCRdb, only in-frame clones are kept and a portion is missing. The sample yields 150,000 or so clones, approximately 82% seen once. Sequencing was done on a sample of PBMCs. The source of these receptors is a woman aged 50 to 65 in good health and CMV-seropositive. Both conserved end residues are trimmed from each CDR3. D genes are given only for firm matches.

d_gene,j_gene,v_gene,CDR3aa
TRBD1,TRBJ2-7,TRBV7-6,ASSLAVAGGSSSYEQY
NA,TRBJ2-4,TRBV27,ASSPTGIAKNIQY
TRBD1,TRBJ2-6,TRBV7-9,ASMRTGGGSGANVLT
NA,NA,TRBV11-2,ASSLDRLTSYEQY
NA,TRBJ1-2,TRBV21-1,ASSKDYRGARGYT
NA,TRBJ2-4,TRBV7-9,ASSGGAKNIQY
NA,TRBJ1-1,TRBV5-8,ASSSVWTEAF
NA,TRBJ2-7,TRBV9,ASSVGGGVTYEQY
TRBD1,TRBJ1-2,TRBV5-1,ASSFHPGTAISDGYT
NA,TRBJ1-3,TRBV7-3,ASSLWRISGNTIY
TRBD1,TRBJ1-5,TRBV27,ASSSYLTGSGLTPQH
NA,TRBJ2-1,TRBV7-2,ASSLGRGMANEQF
NA,TRBJ1-2,TRBV5-1,ASSQEGEGGGYT
NA,TRBJ1-1,TRBV4-3,ASSQSPSGGVKAF
NA,TRBJ2-7,TRBV4-2,ASSPSLAGEQY
TRBD2,TRBJ2-1,TRBV15,ATGGGLAGINEQF
NA,TRBJ1-5,TRBV6-1,ASSEVAGGNQPQH
NA,TRBJ2-3,TRBV19,ASSRDSSTDTQY
NA,TRBJ2-6,TRBV6-1,ASSEQGSGANVLT
TRBD1,TRBJ1-5,TRBV30,AWSVQQGSNQPQH
TRBD2,TRBJ2-4,TRBV5-1,ASSPGGTGIQY
NA,TRBJ1-3,TRBV27,ASRRRGWGNTIY
TRBD1,TRBJ2-6,TRBV4-2,ASSLGQTSGANVLT
NA,TRBJ2-3,TRBV18,ASSPGGQTDTQY
NA,TRBJ2-1,TRBV19,ASSMGLYNEQF
NA,NA,TRBV6-5,ASSYGQTYEQY
TRBD2,TRBJ2-7,TRBV4-1,ASSQEGASGTAYEQY
NA,TRBJ2-1,TRBV9,ASSVRDGARNEQF
TRBD1,TRBJ2-3,TRBV9,ASSLRDRGTDTQY
TRBD1,TRBJ1-1,TRBV7-9,SSRPGTGWEAF
TRBD1,TRBJ1-1,TRBV6-1,ASRGQVDRGTEAF
TRBD2,TRBJ2-7,TRBV9,ASSVSGGKTYEQY
TRBD1,TRBJ1-2,TRBV5-4,AVSGTGDYGYT
TRBD1,TRBJ2-7,TRBV10-1,ASSHDTTGGTYEQY
TRBD1,TRBJ1-1,TRBV15,ATRLRQGARGTEAF
NA,TRBJ1-3,TRBV5-5,ASSPKAILAGEDTIY
NA,TRBJ2-7,TRBV6-5,ASSQAPGEQY
TRBD1,TRBJ1-2,TRBV30,AWGKGATYGYT
NA,TRBJ2-1,TRBV4-3,ASSQGVLRGYNEQF
NA,TRBJ1-2,TRBV5-1,ASSLEESQANYGYT
NA,TRBJ2-3,TRBV2,ASNEGPSTDTQY
NA,TRBJ2-1,TRBV21-1,ASSKRKKTPGETYNEQF
NA,TRBJ2-6,TRBV28,ASSPGAGLTGANVLT
TRBD2,TRBJ2-1,TRBV10-2,ASSEWGTSAYNEQF
TRBD1,TRBJ1-2,TRBV5-3,ARSGNRGGWCGYT
NA,TRBJ2-7,TRBV5-1,ASSRGGRQSPYEQY
TRBD1,TRBJ1-6,TRBV7-2,ASSSYRGTGSPLH
NA,TRBJ1-6,TRBV5-1,ASSLGDWAFNSPLH